Reported below is one TCR beta chain. Antigen unknown. The CDR3 is made up of 14 amino acids. The V end lost 3 bases, the J end lost 8 bases, and 16 bases lay between the germline ends. Germline values: CDR1 SQVTM, CDR2 ANQGSEA. The sample belongs to a study of response to subunit inactivated influenza vaccine. Study-level results: The authors suggested that every seasonal influenza vaccination recruits few new T cells.

One entry per CDR3 protein results from TCRdb running MiXCR on the RT-PCR reads. The sample consists of approximately 520,000 distinct CDR3 sequences, about 17% of them appearing once. The sequence was obtained from a man aged 50 to 69 who received an inactivated influenza vaccine. This chain uses TRBV29-1 with TRBJ1-4; perhaps TRBD1 as D (5 bases). Here the sequenced sample was CD4+ T cells sorted from PBMCs, taken less than 30 months after vaccination. The CDR3 coding sequence is TGCAGCGTTGAGGGGGACGTCGCTCCGGAAAAACTGTTTTTT. Its protein is CSVEGDVAPEKLFF.